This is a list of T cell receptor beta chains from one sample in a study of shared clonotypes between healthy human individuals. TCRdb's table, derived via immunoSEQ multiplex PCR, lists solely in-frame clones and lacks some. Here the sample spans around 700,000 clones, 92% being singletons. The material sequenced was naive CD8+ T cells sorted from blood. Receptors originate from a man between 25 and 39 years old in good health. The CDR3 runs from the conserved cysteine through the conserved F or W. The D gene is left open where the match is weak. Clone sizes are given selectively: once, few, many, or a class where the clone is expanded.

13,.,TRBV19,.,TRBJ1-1,TGTGCCAGTAGCCTTAGTAGTAACACTGAAGCTTTCTTT,CASSLSSNTEAFF
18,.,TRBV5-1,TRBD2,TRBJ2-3,TGCGCCAGCAGCTTGGCCGTCGTAAGTGGGAGGGCCACAGATACGCAGTATTTT,CASSLAVVSGRATDTQYF
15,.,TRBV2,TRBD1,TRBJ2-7,TGTGCCAGCAGTCCTTTCGGGGACAGGGCCTACGAGCAGTACTTC,CASSPFGDRAYEQYF
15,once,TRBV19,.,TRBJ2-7,TGTGCCAGTAGTATCTTTTCGGGAGAAGGTTACGAGCAGTACTTC,CASSIFSGEGYEQYF
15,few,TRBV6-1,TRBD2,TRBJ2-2,TGTGCCAGCAGCTCGACTAGCGGCTACACCGGGGAGCTGTTTTTT,CASSSTSGYTGELFF
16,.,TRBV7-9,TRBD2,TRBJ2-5,TGTGCCAGCAGGGGATCACTAGCGGGAGTCCAAGAGACCCAGTACTTC,CASRGSLAGVQETQYF
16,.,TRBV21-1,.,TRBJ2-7,TGTGCCAGCAGCAGACGAAAGCAGGTTTCCTGCTACGAGCAGTACTTC,CASSRRKQVSCYEQYF
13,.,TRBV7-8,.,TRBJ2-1,TGTGCCACCTCAAATAGGTTGGTAAATGAGCAGTTCTTC,CATSNRLVNEQFF
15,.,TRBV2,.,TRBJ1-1,TGTGCCAGCAGTGAGGACCCTAACATGAACACTGAAGCTTTCTTT,CASSEDPNMNTEAFF
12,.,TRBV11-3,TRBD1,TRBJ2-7,TGTGCCAGCAGCTGGGACAGGGTCGAGCAGTACTTC,CASSWDRVEQYF
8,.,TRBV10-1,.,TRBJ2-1,TGCGCCAGTTATGAGCAGTTCTTC,CASYEQFF
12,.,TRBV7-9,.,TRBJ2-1,TGTGCCAGCTCCCCCCCGGAGGTCGGGCAGTTCTTC,CASSPPEVGQFF
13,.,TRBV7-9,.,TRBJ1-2,TGTGCCAGCAGCTTAGCGGGGGCTTACGGCTACACCTTC,CASSLAGAYGYTF
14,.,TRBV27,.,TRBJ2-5,TGTGCCAGCAAGCCTGCCGGAGCCGGTGAGACCCAGTACTTC,CASKPAGAGETQYF
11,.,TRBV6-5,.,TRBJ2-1,TGTGCCAGCACCCTATGGGACGAGCAGTTCTTC,CASTLWDEQFF
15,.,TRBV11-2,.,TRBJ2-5,TGTGCCAGCAGCCCTCCCGGTCAGCCCCAAGAGACCCAGTACTTC,CASSPPGQPQETQYF
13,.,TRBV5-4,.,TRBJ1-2,TGTGCCAGCAGCTTGGGGCAGTTCTATGGCTACACCTTC,CASSLGQFYGYTF
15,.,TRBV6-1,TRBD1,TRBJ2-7,TGTGCCAGCAGTCCACAGGGGACAGGATACTACGAGCAGTACTTC,CASSPQGTGYYEQYF
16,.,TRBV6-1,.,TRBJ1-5,TGTGCCAGCAGTGAATTTGGCAGGGGAGTAAATCAGCCCCAGCATTTT,CASSEFGRGVNQPQHF
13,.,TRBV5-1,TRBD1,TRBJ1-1,TGCGCCAGCAGCTTGGGAACAGGGGCTGAAGCTTTCTTT,CASSLGTGAEAFF
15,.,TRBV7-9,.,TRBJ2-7,TGTGCCAGCAGCTTGGGTCCGGGACACCTCTACGAGCAGTACTTC,CASSLGPGHLYEQYF
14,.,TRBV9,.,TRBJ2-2,TGTGCCAGCAGCGCCCGAAATTGGCCCGGGGAGCTGTTTTTT,CASSARNWPGELFF
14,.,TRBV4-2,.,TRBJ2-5,TGTGCCAGCAGCCAAGATTTGGGGGAAGAGACCCAGTACTTC,CASSQDLGEETQYF
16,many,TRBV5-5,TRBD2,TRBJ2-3,TGTGCCAGCAGCTACTTAGCGGGAGACGGAGCAGATACGCAGTATTTT,CASSYLAGDGADTQYF
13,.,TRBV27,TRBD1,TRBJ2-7,TGTGCCAGCAGTCACGGGACAGGCTACGAGCAGTACTTC,CASSHGTGYEQYF
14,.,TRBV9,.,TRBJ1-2,TGTGCCAGCAGCGTAGATAATACCGTCTATGGCTACACCTTC,CASSVDNTVYGYTF
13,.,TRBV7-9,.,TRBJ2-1,TGTGCCAGCAGCACTCCCACCCTCAATGAGCAGTTCTTC,CASSTPTLNEQFF
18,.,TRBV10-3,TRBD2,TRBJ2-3,TGTGCCACCGCGGGACTAGCGGGAGAGAAGGAGGGGACAGATACGCAGTATTTT,CATAGLAGEKEGTDTQYF
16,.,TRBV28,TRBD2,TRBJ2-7,TGTGCCAGCAGCCGACTAGCGGGAGTCATACCCTACGAGCAGTACTTC,CASSRLAGVIPYEQYF
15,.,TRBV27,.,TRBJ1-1,TGTGCCAGCAGTGCTTTTTTAGCCGTGAACACTGAAGCTTTCTTT,CASSAFLAVNTEAFF
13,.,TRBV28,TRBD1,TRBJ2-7,TGTGCCAGCAGTTTCAGGGGGCTGTACGAGCAGTACTTC,CASSFRGLYEQYF
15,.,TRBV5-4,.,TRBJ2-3,TGTGCCAGCAGACACGGGACGAAAGACACAGATACGCAGTATTTT,CASRHGTKDTDTQYF
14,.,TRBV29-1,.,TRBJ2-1,TGCAGCGTTGAAACCAGGCCCAGTTACAATGAGCAGTTCTTC,CSVETRPSYNEQFF
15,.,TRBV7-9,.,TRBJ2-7,TGTGCCAGCAGCTTAGCGTCGGGGGCCACCTACGAGCAGTACTTC,CASSLASGATYEQYF
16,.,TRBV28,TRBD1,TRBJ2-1,TGTGCCAGCAGCTCAAACCGGGACAGGGGATCCGATGAGCAGTTCTTC,CASSSNRDRGSDEQFF
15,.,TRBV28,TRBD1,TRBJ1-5,TGTGCCAGCAGTTTATACAGGGGAAGCAATCAGCCCCAGCATTTT,CASSLYRGSNQPQHF
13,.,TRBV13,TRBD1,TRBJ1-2,TGTGCCAGCAGCTTCCGACAGGGTCTCGGCTACACCTTC,CASSFRQGLGYTF
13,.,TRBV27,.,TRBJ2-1,TGTGCCAGCAGTTTCACAGGGACCAATGAGCAGTTCTTC,CASSFTGTNEQFF
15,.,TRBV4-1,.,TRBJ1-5,TGCGCCAGCAGCCTCGACCCAGGCTCAAATCAGCCCCAGCATTTT,CASSLDPGSNQPQHF
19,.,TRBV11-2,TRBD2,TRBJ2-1,TGTGCCAGCAGCTCCCGAGGACTAGCGGGAGGGTCCATATACAATGAGCAGTTCTTC,CASSSRGLAGGSIYNEQFF
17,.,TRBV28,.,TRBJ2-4,TGTGCCAGCAGTTTAGGGCAGGGATTTCTGGCCAAAAACATTCAGTACTTC,CASSLGQGFLAKNIQYF
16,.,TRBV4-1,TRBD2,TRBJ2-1,TGCGCCAGCAGCCAAAGACTAGCGGGAGATAAAAATGAGCAGTTCTTC,CASSQRLAGDKNEQFF
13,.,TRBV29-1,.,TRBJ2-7,TGCAGCGTTGAACTTGATGAACCCTACGAGCAGTACTTC,CSVELDEPYEQYF
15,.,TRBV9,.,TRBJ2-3,TGTGCCAGCAACCGGGACGGGACTAGCACAGATACGCAGTATTTT,CASNRDGTSTDTQYF